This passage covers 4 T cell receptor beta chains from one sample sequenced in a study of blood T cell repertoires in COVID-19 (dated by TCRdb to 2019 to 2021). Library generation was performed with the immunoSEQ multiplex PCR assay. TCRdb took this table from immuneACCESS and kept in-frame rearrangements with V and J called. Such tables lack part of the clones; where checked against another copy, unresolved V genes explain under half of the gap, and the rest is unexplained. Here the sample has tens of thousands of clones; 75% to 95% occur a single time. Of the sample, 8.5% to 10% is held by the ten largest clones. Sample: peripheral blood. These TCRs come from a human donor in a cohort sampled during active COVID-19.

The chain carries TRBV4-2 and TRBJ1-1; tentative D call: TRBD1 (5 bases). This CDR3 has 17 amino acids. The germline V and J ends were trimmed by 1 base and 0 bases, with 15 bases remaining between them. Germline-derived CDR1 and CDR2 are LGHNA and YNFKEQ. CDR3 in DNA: TGTGCCAGCAGCCAAGTTGGGGCAAAACGGCTGAACACTGAAGCTTTCTTT. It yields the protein CASSQVGAKRLNTEAFF.

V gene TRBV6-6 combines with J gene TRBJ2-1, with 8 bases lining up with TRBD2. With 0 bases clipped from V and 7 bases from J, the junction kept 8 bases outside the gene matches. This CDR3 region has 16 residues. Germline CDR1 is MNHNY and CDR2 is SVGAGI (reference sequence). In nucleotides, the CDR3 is TGTGCCAGCAGTTACTCATCGGGGGGGCCGAGGAATGAGCAGTTCTTC. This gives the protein CASSYSSGGPRNEQFF.

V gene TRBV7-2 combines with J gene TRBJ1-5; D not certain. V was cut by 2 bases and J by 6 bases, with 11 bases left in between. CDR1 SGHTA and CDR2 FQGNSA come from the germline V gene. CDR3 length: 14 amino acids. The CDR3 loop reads CASSLKPGGQPQHF. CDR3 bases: TGTGCCAGCAGCTTAAAGCCAGGAGGTCAGCCCCAGCATTTT.

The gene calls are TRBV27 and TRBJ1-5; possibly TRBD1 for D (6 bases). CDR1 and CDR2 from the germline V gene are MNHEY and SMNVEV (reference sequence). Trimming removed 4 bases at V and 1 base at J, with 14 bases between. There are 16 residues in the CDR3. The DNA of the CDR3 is TGTGCCAGCAGTTCGCTACCTGGACAGAGCAATCAGCCCCAGCATTTT. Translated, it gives CASSSLPGQSNQPQHF.